Shown below are 19 T cell receptor beta chains from a single sample sequenced in a study of monozygotic twins with inflammatory bowel disease. TCRdb reworked the 5' RACE reads into one entry per CDR3 protein, no DNA. The sample data list roughly 170,000 distinct CDR3 sequences. The source material was blood. These receptors all come from a human donor with ulcerative colitis or Crohn's disease, or a healthy co-twin of an affected twin (not recorded which).

The chain has TRBV29-1 and TRBJ1-2; TCRdb returns TRBD1, unconfirmable since there is no DNA. Germline V lookup: CDR1 SQVTM, CDR2 ANQGSEA. The CDR3 length is 12 residues. The CDR3 reads CSVNQGNYGYTF.

The chain has TRBV5-1 and TRBJ2-2; TCRdb names TRBD1, which stays unverified in the absence of DNA. Germline V gene lookup returns CDR1 SGHRS and CDR2 YFSETQ. CDR3 length: 19 residues. The CDR3 spells CASSLVSRDRVANTGELFF.

This chain joins TRBV12-3 or TRBV12-4 and TRBJ1-6; TCRdb proposes TRBD1, but this gene call is untestable without DNA. The CDR3 is made up of 13 amino acids. The CDR3 here is CASRPGSHSPLHF.

V and J are TRBV5-6 and TRBJ2-7; TCRdb names TRBD1, which stays unverified in the absence of DNA. The CDR3 sequence is 14 residues long. Looked up from germline, CDR1 is SGHDT and CDR2 is YYEEEE. The CDR3 reads CASSLVGATYEQYF.

The chain carries TRBV27 and TRBJ2-1; TCRdb calls TRBD2, which cannot be checked without DNA. The CDR3 runs to 16 residues. Germline V lookup: CDR1 MNHEY, CDR2 SMNVEV (reference sequence). The CDR3: CASSFPGTSLYNEQFF.

The V and J genes are TRBV10-3 and TRBJ1-1; TCRdb's assignment of TRBD1 cannot be checked, as there is no DNA. CDR3 length: 14 residues. The germline V gene encodes CDR1 ENHRY and CDR2 SYGVKD. The CDR3 sequence: CAIGGTGIPTEAFF.

V is TRBV2 and J is TRBJ1-3; TCRdb's D call of TRBD1 is untestable without DNA. CDR3 length: 12 amino acids. Looked up from germline, CDR1 is SNHLY and CDR2 is FYNNEI. The CDR3 here is CASSGPENTIYF.

The V gene is TRBV5-6, the J gene TRBJ2-7; TCRdb picks TRBD2, but there is no DNA to check that call. Germline CDR1 and CDR2: SGHDT and YYEEEE. The CDR3 is made up of 17 amino acids. The CDR3 loop is CASSLATSRFALDEQYF.

This chain joins TRBV20-1 and TRBJ1-1; as DNA is missing, the TRBD1 call by TCRdb cannot be tested. CDR1 and CDR2 (germline): DFQATT, SNEGSKA (reference sequence). The length of the CDR3 is 16 residues. The CDR3 sequence: CSAPPPGQGARTEAFF.

The J gene is TRBJ2-7, the V gene TRBV5-1; the D call from TCRdb, TRBD2, cannot be confirmed without DNA. From germline, CDR1 is SGHRS and CDR2 YFSETQ. This CDR3 region has 13 residues. The chain's CDR3 is CASSLGLDYEQYF.

The gene calls are TRBV20-1 and TRBJ2-7; TCRdb lists TRBD1, though no DNA is available to test this call. CDR1 and CDR2 from the germline V gene are DFQATT and SNEGSKA (reference sequence). CDR3 size: 12 residues. The CDR3 is CSAWTDEYEQYF.

This sequence joins TRBV27 and TRBJ2-3; TCRdb selects TRBD1, and the lack of DNA leaves this call unchecked. CDR1 and CDR2 from the germline V gene are MNHEY and SMNVEV (reference sequence). There are 12 residues in the CDR3. The CDR3 sequence: CASSSPGDTQYF.

The gene calls are TRBV5-1 and TRBJ2-3; TCRdb's D call, TRBD1, is unchecked because there is no DNA. This CDR3 has 15 amino acids. Per germline, CDR1 SGHRS and CDR2 YFSETQ. CDR3: CASSRRDRNTDTQYF.

J is TRBJ1-4 and V is TRBV15; TCRdb outputs TRBD1, but without DNA this stays unchecked. CDR3 size: 16 residues. Germline V gene lookup returns CDR1 LNHNV and CDR2 YYDKDF (reference sequence). CDR3 amino acids: CATSRASDRGTEKLFF.

The J gene is TRBJ1-5, the V gene TRBV15. Germline CDR1 reads LNHNV; CDR2 reads YYDKDF (reference sequence). CDR3 length: 14 amino acids. CDR3 protein: CATSGGAVNQPQHF.

V is TRBV7-8 and J is TRBJ2-6; TCRdb selects TRBD2, and the lack of DNA leaves this call unchecked. The germline V gene encodes CDR1 SGHVS and CDR2 FQNEAQ. The CDR3 contains 18 residues. This CDR3 reads CASSLVVAGDPGANVLTF.

The CDR3 sequence: CSARSLERGSSYNEQFF. The V gene is TRBV20-1, the J gene TRBJ2-1; TCRdb's D call, TRBD1, is unchecked because there is no DNA. The germline gives CDR1 DFQATT, CDR2 SNEGSKA (reference sequence). The CDR3 covers 17 residues.

This chain joins TRBV25-1 and TRBJ1-5; lacking DNA, the TRBD1 call made by TCRdb goes unchecked. This CDR3 is 13 amino acids long. The germline V gene encodes CDR1 MGHDK and CDR2 SYGVNS. The CDR3 spells CASRGRGNQPQHF.

V is TRBV29-1 and J is TRBJ1-1; TCRdb's D gene call, TRBD1, goes unchecked for lack of DNA. The germline V gene encodes CDR1 SQVTM and CDR2 ANQGSEA. This CDR3 is 11 amino acids long. CDR3 sequence reads: CSGGEDTEAFF. The full variable domain, completed using reference TRBV29-1 and TRBJ1-1, is SAVISQKPSRDICQRGTSLTIQCQVDSQVTMMFWYRQQPGQSLTLIATANQGSEATYESGFVIDKFPISRPNLTFSTLTVSNMSPEDSSIYLCSGGEDTEAFFGQGTRLTVV.